A selection of T cell receptor beta chains follows, all from one sample in a study of T cell responses to AZD1222 COVID-19 vaccine. The repertoire was sequenced with immunoSEQ multiplex PCR; TCRdb's copy has only in-frame clones and lacks some. The repertoire holds about 120,000 clones, around 90% seen once, with 5% to 6% in the top ten. Source: peripheral blood, taken on day 0 of AZD1222 vaccination. The receptor set was obtained from an adult in good health. Both conserved end residues are part of each CDR3. A D gene is named only where the DNA matches it firmly. Size is omitted from some rows. Given values are once, few, many or a class for expanded clones.

V,size,D,J,CDR3,DNA
TRBV28,.,.,TRBJ1-2,CASSTIYGYTF,TGTGCCAGCAGTACGATATATGGCTACACCTTC
TRBV30,.,.,TRBJ1-1,CAWRSLTPNTEAFF,TGTGCCTGGAGGTCTTTAACTCCGAACACTGAAGCTTTCTTT
TRBV18,.,.,TRBJ2-1,CASSPTGSPEQFF,TGTGCCAGCTCACCCACAGGGTCCCCTGAGCAGTTCTTC
TRBV5-4,once,.,TRBJ1-1,CASSLPGKGDTEAFF,TGTGCCAGCAGCTTGCCAGGGAAGGGGGACACTGAAGCTTTCTTT
TRBV10-3,.,TRBD1,TRBJ1-4,CAISERDWGQNEKLFF,TGTGCCATCAGTGAGCGGGATTGGGGACAGAATGAAAAACTGTTTTTT
TRBV5-4,once,TRBD1,TRBJ2-1,CASSRHGTVGGQFF,TGTGCCAGCAGCCGACATGGGACAGTGGGCGGGCAGTTCTTC
TRBV6-1,once,.,TRBJ1-2,CASSEGISGHYGYTF,TGTGCCAGCAGTGAAGGCATCTCAGGGCACTATGGCTACACCTTC
TRBV5-1,.,TRBD1,TRBJ1-2,CASSSGTGTYGYTF,TGCGCCAGCAGCTCGGGGACAGGGACATATGGCTACACCTTC
TRBV7-9,few,TRBD1,TRBJ2-2,CASSPHRTGATGELFF,TGTGCCAGCAGCCCACATCGGACAGGAGCCACCGGGGAGCTGTTTTTT
TRBV12-5,.,.,TRBJ1-2,CASGMDNYGYTF,TGTGCTAGTGGTATGGATAACTATGGCTACACCTTC
TRBV7-2,.,.,TRBJ1-2,CASSVGRGKRDGYTF,TGTGCCAGCAGCGTAGGTAGGGGAAAGAGGGATGGCTACACCTTC
TRBV19,.,.,TRBJ2-5,CASSKGSQETQYF,TGTGCCAGTAGTAAGGGGTCCCAAGAGACCCAGTACTTC
TRBV6-6,.,.,TRBJ2-1,CASSYKGNEQFF,TGTGCCAGCAGTTACAAGGGCAATGAGCAGTTCTTC
TRBV7-8,.,.,TRBJ2-7,CASRGAGLYEQYF,TGTGCCAGCAGGGGGGCCGGCCTCTACGAGCAGTACTTC